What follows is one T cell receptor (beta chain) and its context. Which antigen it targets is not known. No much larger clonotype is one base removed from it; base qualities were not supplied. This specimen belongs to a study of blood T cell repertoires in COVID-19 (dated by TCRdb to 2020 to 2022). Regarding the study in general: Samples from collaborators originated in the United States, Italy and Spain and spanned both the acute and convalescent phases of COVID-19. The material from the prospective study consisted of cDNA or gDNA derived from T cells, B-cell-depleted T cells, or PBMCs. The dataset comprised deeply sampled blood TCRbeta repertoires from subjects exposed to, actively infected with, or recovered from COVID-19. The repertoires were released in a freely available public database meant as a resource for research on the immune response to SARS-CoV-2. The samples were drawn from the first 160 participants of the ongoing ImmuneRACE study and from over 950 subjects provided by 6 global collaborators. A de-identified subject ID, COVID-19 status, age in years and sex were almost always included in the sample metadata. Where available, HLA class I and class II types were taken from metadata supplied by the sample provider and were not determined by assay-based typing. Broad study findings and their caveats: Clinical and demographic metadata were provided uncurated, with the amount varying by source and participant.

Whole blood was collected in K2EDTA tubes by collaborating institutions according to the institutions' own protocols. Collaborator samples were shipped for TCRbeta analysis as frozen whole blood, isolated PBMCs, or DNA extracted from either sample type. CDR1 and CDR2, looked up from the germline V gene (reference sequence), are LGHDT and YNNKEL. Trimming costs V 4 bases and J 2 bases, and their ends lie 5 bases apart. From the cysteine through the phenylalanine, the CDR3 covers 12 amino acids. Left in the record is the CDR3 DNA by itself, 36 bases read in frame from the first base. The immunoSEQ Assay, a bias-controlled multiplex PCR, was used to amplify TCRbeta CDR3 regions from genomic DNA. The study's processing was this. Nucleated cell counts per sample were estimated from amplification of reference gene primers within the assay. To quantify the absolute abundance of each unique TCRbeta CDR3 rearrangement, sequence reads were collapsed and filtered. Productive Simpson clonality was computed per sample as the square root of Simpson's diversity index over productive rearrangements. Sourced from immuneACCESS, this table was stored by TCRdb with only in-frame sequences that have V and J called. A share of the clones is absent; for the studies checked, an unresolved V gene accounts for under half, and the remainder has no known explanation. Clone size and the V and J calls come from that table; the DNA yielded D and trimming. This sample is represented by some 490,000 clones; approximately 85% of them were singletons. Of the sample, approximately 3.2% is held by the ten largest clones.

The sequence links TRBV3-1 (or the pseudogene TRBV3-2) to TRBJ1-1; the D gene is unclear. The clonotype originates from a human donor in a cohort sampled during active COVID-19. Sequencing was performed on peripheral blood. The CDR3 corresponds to CASSLQNTEAFF. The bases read TGTGCCAGCAGCCTACAAAACACTGAAGCTTTCTTT.